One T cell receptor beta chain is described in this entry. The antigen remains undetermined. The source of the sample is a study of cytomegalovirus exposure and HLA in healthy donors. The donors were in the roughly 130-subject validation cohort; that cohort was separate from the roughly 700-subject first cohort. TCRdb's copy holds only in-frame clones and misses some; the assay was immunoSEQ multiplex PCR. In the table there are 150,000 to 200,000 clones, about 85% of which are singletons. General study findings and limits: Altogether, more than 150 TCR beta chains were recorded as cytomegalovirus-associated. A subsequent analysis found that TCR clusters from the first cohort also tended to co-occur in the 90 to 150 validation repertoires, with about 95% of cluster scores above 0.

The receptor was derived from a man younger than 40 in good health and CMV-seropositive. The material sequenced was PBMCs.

The CDR3 reads CAWQQGGGYEQYF. The CDR3 coding sequence is TGTGCCTGGCAGCAGGGGGGAGGCTACGAGCAGTACTTC. This chain links TRBV30 with TRBJ2-7, with D possibly being TRBD1 (7 bases). Germline loops: CDR1 GTSNPN, CDR2 SVGIG (reference sequence). V shed 5 bases and J shed 3 bases, with 14 bases lying between them. The length of the CDR3 is 13 residues.